This T cell receptor beta chain was sequenced in a study of blood T cell repertoires in COVID-19. CDR3 length equals 11 residues. TCRdb's copy holds only in-frame clones and misses some; the assay was immunoSEQ multiplex PCR. Of about 270,000 clones listed, approximately 89% are singletons. This clonotype was sampled from a man between 40 and 49 years old who had been exposed to COVID-19. The chain recombines TRBV21-1 with TRBJ1-5. TRBV21-1 is a known pseudogene. Source material: PBMCs or T cells enriched from blood (not recorded which). In DNA form, the CDR3 reads TGTGCCAGCACCTGGCGGCAGCCCCAGCATTTT. Translated: CASTWRQPQHF.